The clone carrying this T cell receptor (beta chain) was observed a few times. The record originates from a study of T cells after yellow fever vaccination. TCRdb reprocessed the 5' RACE reads with MiXCR, giving one entry per CDR3 protein. The sample contains 620,000 or so distinct CDR3 sequences, approximately 13% of which appear only once. Germline CDR1 SQVTM, CDR2 ANQGSEA. The V end lost 3 bases, the J end lost 3 bases, and 12 bases lay between the germline ends. This CDR3 spans 14 amino acids. The V and J genes are TRBV29-1 and TRBJ1-3; D is possibly TRBD1 (5 bases). The source was PBMCs, collected on the day of the yellow fever booster vaccination. The source of this sequence is a young man who received the YFV17D yellow fever vaccine. CDR3 nucleotides: TGCAGCGTTGAGAAGGGGTCTGGTGGAAACACCATATATTTT. It yields the protein CSVEKGSGGNTIYF.